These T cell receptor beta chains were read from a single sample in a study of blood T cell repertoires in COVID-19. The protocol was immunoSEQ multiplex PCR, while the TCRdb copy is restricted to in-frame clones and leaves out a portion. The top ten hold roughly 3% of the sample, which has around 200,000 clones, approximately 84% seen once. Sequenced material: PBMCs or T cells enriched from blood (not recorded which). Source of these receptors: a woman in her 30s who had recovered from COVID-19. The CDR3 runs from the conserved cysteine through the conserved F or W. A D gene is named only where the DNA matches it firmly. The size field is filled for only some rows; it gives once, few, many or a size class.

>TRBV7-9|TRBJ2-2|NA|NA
CASSLTGMDRHTGELFF
TGTGCCAGCAGCCTTACCGGTATGGACAGACACACCGGGGAGCTGTTTTTT
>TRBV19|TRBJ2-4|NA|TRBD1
CASSITEGALAKNIQYF
TGTGCCAGTAGTATAACCGAGGGGGCTCTTGCCAAAAACATTCAGTACTTC
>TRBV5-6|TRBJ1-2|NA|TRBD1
CASRPGQGLLGGYTF
TGTGCCAGCAGACCTGGACAGGGGCTCCTAGGGGGCTACACCTTC
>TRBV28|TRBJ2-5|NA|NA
CASSSQETQYF
TGTGCCAGCAGTTCTCAAGAGACCCAGTACTTC
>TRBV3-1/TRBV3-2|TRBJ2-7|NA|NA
CASSQEYSSSYEQYF
TGTGCCAGCAGCCAAGAGTACTCGAGCTCCTACGAGCAGTACTTC
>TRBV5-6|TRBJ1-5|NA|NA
CASSMGAFNQPQHF
TGTGCCAGCAGCATGGGAGCGTTCAATCAGCCCCAGCATTTT
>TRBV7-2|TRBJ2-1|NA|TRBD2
CASKIGTGGGFDEQFF
TGTGCCAGCAAAATAGGGACGGGAGGAGGTTTCGATGAGCAGTTCTTC
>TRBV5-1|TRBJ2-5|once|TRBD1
CASSLEGDRGRETQYF
TGCGCCAGCAGCTTGGAGGGGGACAGGGGTCGAGAGACCCAGTACTTC
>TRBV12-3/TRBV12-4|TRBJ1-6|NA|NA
CASSWGRELPLHF
TGTGCCAGCAGTTGGGGGCGCGAGCTTCCCCTCCACTTT
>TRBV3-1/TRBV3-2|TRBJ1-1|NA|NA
CASSQELTVGEAFF
TGTGCCAGCAGCCAAGAATTAACAGTCGGAGAAGCTTTCTTT
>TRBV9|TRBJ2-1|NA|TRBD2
CASSAKLAGEGNEQFF
TGTGCCAGCAGCGCAAAACTAGCGGGAGAAGGCAATGAGCAGTTCTTC
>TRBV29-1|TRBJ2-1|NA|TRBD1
CSVVGRDRGEQFF
TGCAGCGTTGTCGGACGCGACAGGGGGGAGCAGTTCTTC
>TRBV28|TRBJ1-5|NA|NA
CASTDQVNQPQHF
TGTGCCAGCACCGATCAGGTGAATCAGCCCCAGCATTTT
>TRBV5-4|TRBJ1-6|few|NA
CASSLAMGAGNSPLHF
TGTGCCAGCAGCTTGGCCATGGGGGCAGGTAATTCACCCCTCCACTTT
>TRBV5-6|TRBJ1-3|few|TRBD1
CASSSAWDRYSGNTIYF
TGTGCCAGCAGCTCTGCCTGGGACAGGTACTCTGGAAACACCATATATTTT
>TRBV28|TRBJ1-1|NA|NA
CASSFYRVTGTEAFF
TGTGCCAGCAGTTTCTACAGGGTTACGGGTACTGAAGCTTTCTTT
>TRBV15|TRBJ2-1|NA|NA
CATSRDRLSSGVEQFF
TGTGCCACCAGCAGAGATCGTTTGTCGTCGGGGGTTGAGCAGTTCTTC
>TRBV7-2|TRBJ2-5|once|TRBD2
CASSSGLATETQYF
TGTGCCAGCAGCTCGGGACTAGCCACGGAGACCCAGTACTTC
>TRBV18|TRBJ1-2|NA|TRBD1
CASSPSLSRQGNYGYTF
TGTGCCAGCTCACCAAGCCTCTCCCGACAGGGTAACTATGGCTACACCTTC
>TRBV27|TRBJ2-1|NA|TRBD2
CASSLKRTSGSSYNEQFF
TGTGCCAGCAGTTTAAAGAGGACTAGCGGGAGCTCCTACAATGAGCAGTTCTTC
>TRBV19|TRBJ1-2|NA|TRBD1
CASSGQGYGYTF
TGTGCCAGTAGCGGACAGGGGTATGGCTACACCTTC
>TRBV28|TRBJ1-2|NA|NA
CASRSIPARPFYGYTF
TGTGCCAGCAGGTCAATTCCAGCTAGACCCTTCTATGGCTACACCTTC
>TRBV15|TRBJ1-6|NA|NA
CATSREAGPLNNSPLHF
TGTGCCACCAGCAGAGAAGCAGGGCCGCTCAATAATTCACCCCTCCACTTT
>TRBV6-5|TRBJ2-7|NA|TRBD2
CASNPTSGRSYEQYF
TGTGCCAGCAACCCCACTAGCGGGAGGTCCTACGAGCAGTACTTC
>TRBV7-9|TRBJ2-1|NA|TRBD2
CASSFSGSSYNEQFF
TGTGCCAGCAGCTTCAGCGGGAGCTCCTACAATGAGCAGTTCTTC
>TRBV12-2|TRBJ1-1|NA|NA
CASRLVSREKYTEAFF
TGTGCAAGTCGCTTAGTATCGCGGGAAAAATACACTGAAGCTTTCTTT
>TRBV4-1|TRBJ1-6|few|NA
CASSQDGGQGPNSPLHF
TGCGCCAGCAGCCAAGATGGTGGGCAGGGCCCTAATTCACCCCTCCACTTT
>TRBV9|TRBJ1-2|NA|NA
CASSFSTGPYGYTF
TGTGCCAGCAGCTTCTCGACAGGCCCCTATGGCTACACCTTC
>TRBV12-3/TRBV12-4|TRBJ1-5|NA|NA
CASSLQNNQPQHF
TGTGCCAGCAGTTTACAAAACAATCAGCCCCAGCATTTT
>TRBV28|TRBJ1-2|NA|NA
CASRIGSVGSGGYTF
TGTGCCAGCAGAATTGGGTCTGTGGGATCGGGGGGCTACACCTTC
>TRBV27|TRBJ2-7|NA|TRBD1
CASSLKSVDRAPLEQYF
TGTGCCAGCAGTTTAAAATCCGTAGACAGGGCCCCTCTCGAGCAGTACTTC
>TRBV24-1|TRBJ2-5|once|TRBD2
CATSDLRRGGMETQYF
TGTGCCACCAGTGATCTCCGCCGGGGGGGCATGGAGACCCAGTACTTC
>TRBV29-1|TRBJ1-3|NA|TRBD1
CSVRTGGPGNTIYF
TGCAGCGTGAGGACAGGGGGCCCTGGAAACACCATATATTTT
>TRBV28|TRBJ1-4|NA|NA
CASSFSGTNEKLFF
TGTGCCAGCAGTTTCTCGGGGACTAATGAAAAACTGTTTTTT
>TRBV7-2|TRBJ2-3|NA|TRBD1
CASSHRMRTGDTDTQYF
TGTGCCAGCAGCCACCGAATGAGGACAGGGGACACAGATACGCAGTATTTT
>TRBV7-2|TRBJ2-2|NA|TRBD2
CASSGSGTSNGELFF
TGTGCCAGCAGCGGCTCGGGGACTAGTAACGGGGAGCTGTTTTTT
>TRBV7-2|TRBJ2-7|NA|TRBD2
CASSLGWAGGYSSYEQYF
TGTGCCAGCAGCTTAGGTTGGGCGGGAGGGTACAGCTCCTACGAGCAGTACTTC
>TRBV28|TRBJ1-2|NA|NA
CASSLRDGSTYGYTF
TGTGCCAGCAGTTTACGGGACGGGAGTACTTATGGCTACACCTTC